This T cell receptor (beta chain) was sequenced in a study of radiotherapy plus CTLA-4 blockade in lung cancer. Germline V gene sequence: CDR1 SGHRS, CDR2 YFSETQ. This CDR3 is built from 13 residues. J lost 10 bases, V lost 4 bases, and 8 bases had no gene match. Profiling relied on immunoSEQ multiplex PCR, and the TCRdb table lists in-frame clones only, not all of them. Here the sample spans tens of thousands of clones, about three quarters being singletons. The sample was peripheral blood, taken from a patient treated with radiotherapy plus ipilimumab. J is TRBJ2-1 and V is TRBV5-1; TRBD1 matches at 7 bases. The origin of this receptor is a human donor with non-small cell lung cancer who had stable disease on radiotherapy plus ipilimumab. DNA of the CDR3: TGCGCCAGCAGCCCCGGACAGGTTTGGGAGCAGTTCTTC. It specifies CASSPGQVWEQFF.